This TCR beta chain was sequenced during a study of blood T cell repertoires in COVID-19. On the study more broadly: Samples came from the United States, Italy and Spain, spanning acute and convalescent COVID-19. T cells, B-cell-depleted T cells, or PBMCs supplied cDNA or gDNA.

As originally analysed: Reference gene primer amplification gave nucleated cell count estimates. Assay: immunoSEQ multiplex PCR; the TCRdb copy retains only in-frame clones and omits some. D and trimming were read from the DNA, whereas the V and J calls and clone size are those reported in that table. This table has around 60,000 clones, over 75% appearing once. This clone appeared a few times. Germline assignment: CDR1 SGHAT and CDR2 FQNNGV. V shed 4 bases, J shed 3 bases, and the junction held 7 bases outside the gene matches. This CDR3 has 15 amino acids. The source of this sequence is a man older than 75 with acute or convalescent COVID-19. The sample was peripheral blood. The chain carries TRBV11-2 and TRBJ2-7; 9 bases match TRBD1. The CDR3 region is CASSSTGTGSYEQYF. The CDR3, as DNA: TGTGCCAGCAGCTCGACCGGGACAGGGAGCTACGAGCAGTACTTC.